Below are 17 T cell receptor beta chains sequenced from a single sample in a study of blood T cell repertoires in COVID-19. Sequencing was performed with immunoSEQ multiplex PCR; in TCRdb, only in-frame clones are kept and a portion is missing. The sample includes some 110,000 clones, about four fifths seen only once; the top ten take about 5%. The sequenced sample consisted of peripheral blood. The receptors here all came from a man aged 60 to 75 with acute or convalescent COVID-19.

The V call is TRBV5-1, the J call TRBJ2-1; D is possibly TRBD1 (6 bases). Per the germline V gene, CDR1 is SGHRS and CDR2 is YFSETQ. This CDR3 is 17 amino acids long. The germline V and J ends were trimmed by 4 bases and 2 bases, with 19 bases remaining between them. CDR3 DNA: TGCGCCAGCAGCCGGGCCCCGAGGACAGACACCTACAATGAGCAGTTCTTC. Translated, it gives CASSRAPRTDTYNEQFF.

This rearrangement joins TRBV3-1 (or the pseudogene TRBV3-2) to TRBJ1-1; a weak D match, TRBD1 (5 bases). From germline, CDR1 is LGHDT and CDR2 YNNKEL (reference sequence). The CDR3 spans 11 residues. The V end was cut by 3 bases, the J end by 10 bases, with 9 bases between. The CDR3 DNA reads TGTGCCAGCAGCCAGGGGGGAGGAGCTTTCTTT. Its translation is CASSQGGGAFF.

The J gene is TRBJ1-5, the V gene TRBV15, with D tentatively TRBD1 (6 bases). V shed 5 bases and J shed 8 bases, with 19 bases lying between them. CDR1 is LNHNV, CDR2 YYDKDF, per germline (reference sequence). The CDR3 extends over 15 amino acids. CDR3: CATSGYRVTLEPQHF. CDR3 nucleotides: TGTGCCACCAGCGGTTACAGGGTAACCCTCGAGCCCCAGCATTTT.

In this sample, this clone turned up once. The gene calls are TRBV6-5 and TRBJ1-6; TRBD1 aligns across 7 bases. The V gene's germline CDR1 is MNHEY and CDR2 SVGAGI. This CDR3 comprises 15 residues. V lost 5 bases and J lost 5; bases outside the gene matches: 6. The CDR3 DNA follows: TGTGCCAGCAGTCGACAGGGCCTCGATAATTCACCCCTCCACTTT. Translation: CASSRQGLDNSPLHF.

The chain carries TRBV3-1 (or the pseudogene TRBV3-2) and TRBJ2-1, with TRBD2 as a possible D gene (5 bases). V lost 4 bases and J lost 0, with 13 bases in between. The CDR3 totals 16 residues. Germline V gives CDR1 LGHDT, CDR2 YNNKEL (reference sequence). This CDR3 is CASSRREGRSYNEQFF. The CDR3 DNA reads as TGTGCCAGCAGCCGCCGCGAGGGCCGCTCCTACAATGAGCAGTTCTTC.

J is TRBJ1-6 and V is TRBV6-6, with 8 bases identical to TRBD1. The V gene's germline CDR1 is MNHNY and CDR2 SVGAGI (reference sequence). This CDR3 region has 17 residues. Trimming at V came to 5 bases and at J to 1 base, leaving 7 bases not matched to a gene. In DNA form, the CDR3 reads TGTGCCAGCAGTCTAGGACAGGGAGGGTCCTATAATTCACCCCTCCACTTT. It yields the protein CASSLGQGGSYNSPLHF.

This clone occurred once. The rearrangement joins TRBV23-1 to TRBJ2-7, with D possibly matching TRBD1 (6 bases). TRBV23-1 is an open reading frame, and its role is uncertain. This CDR3 spans 12 amino acids. V dropped 11 bases and J dropped 2 bases, with 13 bases sitting between them. For the CDR3, the DNA is TGCGCCGCGCACAGGGCCCCCTACGAGCAGTACTTC. As protein: CAAHRAPYEQYF.

This clone showed up just a few times. CDR3: CASSSGDSLYGYTF. The DNA of the CDR3 is TGTGCCAGCAGCTCGGGTGACAGCTTATATGGCTACACCTTC. This rearrangement joins TRBV11-2 to TRBJ1-2; perhaps TRBD1 as D (5 bases). Germline values: CDR1 SGHAT, CDR2 FQNNGV. The CDR3 is made up of 14 amino acids. The V and J ends lost 4 bases and 5 bases respectively, with 14 bases between them.

The chain carries TRBV7-2 and TRBJ2-5; 7 bases are shared with TRBD1. The CDR3 has 16 amino acids. In germline, CDR1 is SGHTA, CDR2 FQGNSA. Trimming took 1 base from V and 4 from J; bases not matched to a gene: 9. CDR3 sequence reads: CASSLGVLGGGETQYF. The CDR3 DNA sequence: TGTGCCAGCAGCTTAGGAGTGTTAGGGGGCGGAGAGACCCAGTACTTC.

This clone was seen a single time. In nucleotides, the CDR3 is TGCGCCAGCAGCCAAGATGAGGGCTCAGCTGGAAACACCATATATTTT. This sequence encodes CASSQDEGSAGNTIYF. The rearrangement joins TRBV4-3 to TRBJ1-3, with D uncertain. This CDR3 has 16 residues. Germline lookup yields CDR1 LGHNA and CDR2 YSLEER. The V end lost 0 bases, the J end lost 2 bases, and 11 bases lay between the germline ends.

V gene TRBV28 combines with J gene TRBJ2-7, with 7 bases aligning to TRBD1. This CDR3 has 15 amino acids. J gave up 3 bases and V 4 bases, and 9 bases lay outside the gene matches. CDR1 is MDHEN and CDR2 is SYDVKM in the germline V gene. This CDR3 reads CASSSSGQSLYEQYF. The CDR3 coding sequence is TGTGCCAGCAGTTCCTCGGGACAGTCTCTCTACGAGCAGTACTTC. Based on the CDR3 plus reference TRBV28 and TRBJ2-7, the full variable domain is DVKVTQSSRYLVKRTGEKVFLECVQDMDHENMFWYRQDPGLGLRLIYFSYDVKMKEKGDIPEGYSVSREKKERFSLILESASTNQTSMYLCASSSSGQSLYEQYFGPGTRLTVT.

The genes are TRBV6-1 and TRBJ1-4; D is unresolved. The germline V gene encodes CDR1 MNHNS and CDR2 SASEGT. The CDR3 is 15 amino acids. Trimming took 0 bases from V and 7 from J, leaving 12 bases between them. CDR3 sequence reads: CASSEAPTASEKLFF. The CDR3, as DNA: TGTGCCAGCAGTGAAGCGCCCACAGCCTCTGAAAAACTGTTTTTT.

This chain's CDR3 is CASKITTGGREAFF. The CDR3 bases are TGTGCCAGCAAGATTACAACTGGAGGGAGAGAAGCTTTCTTT. The chain employs TRBV6-5 and TRBJ1-1; no clear D. The CDR3 is 14 residues long. Looked up from germline, CDR1 is MNHEY and CDR2 is SVGAGI. V was shortened by 7 bases and J by 8 bases, with 20 bases between the two germline ends.

The chain links TRBV5-5 to TRBJ2-2; TRBD1 matches at 12 bases. Germline CDR1 and CDR2: SGHKS and YYEKEE (reference sequence). The CDR3 is made up of 17 amino acids. The V and J ends lost 0 bases and 7 bases, in that order; junction bases with no gene match: 7. Here the CDR3 reads CASSLDGRDRGRGELFF. For the CDR3, the DNA is TGTGCCAGCAGCTTGGACGGCCGGGACAGGGGGCGCGGGGAGCTGTTTTTT.

The CDR3 bases are TGCGCCAGCAGCCGGGGTCTCACAGATACGCAGTATTTT. It specifies CASSRGLTDTQYF. This sequence joins TRBV10-2 and TRBJ2-3; D may be TRBD2 (5 bases). The germline CDR1 and CDR2 sequences are WSHSY and SAAADI. The CDR3 extends over 13 amino acids. Trimming cost V 6 bases and J 2 bases, with 9 bases left between them.

The gene calls are TRBV30 and TRBJ1-1; maybe TRBD1 (5 bases). This CDR3 has 11 amino acids. Germline lookup yields CDR1 GTSNPN and CDR2 SVGIG (reference sequence). The germline V and J ends were trimmed by 4 bases and 11 bases, with 14 bases remaining between them. CDR3 sequence: CAWTTGPLAFF. Written as DNA, the CDR3 is TGTGCCTGGACTACAGGACCGTTGGCTTTCTTT.

The rearrangement links TRBV2 to TRBJ2-3; a weak D match, TRBD2 (7 bases). This CDR3 comprises 15 residues. Deletions cut 1 base from V and 4 bases from J, with 12 bases between. Germline V gene data show CDR1 as SNHLY and CDR2 as FYNNEI. The CDR3: CASSEEGRGPDTQYF. The DNA for the CDR3 is TGTGCCAGCAGTGAAGAGGGGCGGGGGCCAGATACGCAGTATTTT.